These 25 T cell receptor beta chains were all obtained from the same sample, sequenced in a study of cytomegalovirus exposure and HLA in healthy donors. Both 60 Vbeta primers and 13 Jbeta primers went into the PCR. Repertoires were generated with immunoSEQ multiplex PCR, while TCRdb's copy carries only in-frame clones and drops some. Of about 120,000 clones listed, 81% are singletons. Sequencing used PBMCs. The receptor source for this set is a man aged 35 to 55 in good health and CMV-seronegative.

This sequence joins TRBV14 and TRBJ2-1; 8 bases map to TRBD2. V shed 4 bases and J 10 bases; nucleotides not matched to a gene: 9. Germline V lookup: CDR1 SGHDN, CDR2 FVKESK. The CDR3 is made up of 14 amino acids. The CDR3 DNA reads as TGTGCCAGCAGCCCTTTAGCGGGATGGGGAGAGCAGTTCTTC. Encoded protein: CASSPLAGWGEQFF.

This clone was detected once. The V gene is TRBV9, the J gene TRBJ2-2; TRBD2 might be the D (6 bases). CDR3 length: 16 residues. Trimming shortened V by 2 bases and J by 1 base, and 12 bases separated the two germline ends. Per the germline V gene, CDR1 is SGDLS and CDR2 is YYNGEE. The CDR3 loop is CASSVMAGKNTGELFF. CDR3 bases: TGTGCCAGCAGCGTGATGGCGGGGAAGAACACCGGGGAGCTGTTTTTT.

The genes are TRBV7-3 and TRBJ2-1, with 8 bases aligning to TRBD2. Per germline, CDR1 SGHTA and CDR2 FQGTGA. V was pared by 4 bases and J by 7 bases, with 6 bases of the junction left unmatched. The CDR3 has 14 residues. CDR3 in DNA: TGTGCCAGCAGCTCAAGCGGGAGTGGAAATGAGCAGTTCTTC. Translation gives CASSSSGSGNEQFF.

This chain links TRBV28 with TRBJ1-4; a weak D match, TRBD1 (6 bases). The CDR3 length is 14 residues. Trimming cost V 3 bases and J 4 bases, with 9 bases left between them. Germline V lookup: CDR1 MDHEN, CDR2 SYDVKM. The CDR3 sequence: CASSFGRGNEKLFF. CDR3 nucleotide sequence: TGTGCCAGCAGTTTCGGCAGGGGTAATGAAAAACTGTTTTTT. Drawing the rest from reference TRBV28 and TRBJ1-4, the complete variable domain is DVKVTQSSRYLVKRTGEKVFLECVQDMDHENMFWYRQDPGLGLRLIYFSYDVKMKEKGDIPEGYSVSREKKERFSLILESASTNQTSMYLCASSFGRGNEKLFFGSGTQLSVL.

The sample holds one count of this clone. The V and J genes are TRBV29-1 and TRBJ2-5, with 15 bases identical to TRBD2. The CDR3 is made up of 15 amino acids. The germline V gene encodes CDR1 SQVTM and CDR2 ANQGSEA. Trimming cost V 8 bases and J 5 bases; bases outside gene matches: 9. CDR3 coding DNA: TGCAGCTCTTGGACTAGCGGGGGGGCCGGGGAGACCCAGTACTTC. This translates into CSSWTSGGAGETQYF.

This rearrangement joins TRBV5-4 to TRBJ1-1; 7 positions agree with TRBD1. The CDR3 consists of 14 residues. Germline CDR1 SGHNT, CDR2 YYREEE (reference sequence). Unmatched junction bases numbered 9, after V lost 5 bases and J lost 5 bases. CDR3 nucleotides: TGTGCCAGCAGGGAAGGGGGCGAGGGAACTGAAGCTTTCTTT. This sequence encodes CASREGGEGTEAFF.

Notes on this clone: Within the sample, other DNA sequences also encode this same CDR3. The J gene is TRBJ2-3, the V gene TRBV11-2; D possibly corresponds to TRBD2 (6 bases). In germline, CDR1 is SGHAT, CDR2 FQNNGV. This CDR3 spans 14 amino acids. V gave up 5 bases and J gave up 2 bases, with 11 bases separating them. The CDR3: CASSPRGTTDTQYF. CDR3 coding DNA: TGTGCCAGCAGCCCCCGGGGGACCACAGATACGCAGTATTTT. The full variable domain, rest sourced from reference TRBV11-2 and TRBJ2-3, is EAGVAQSPRYKIIEKRQSVAFWCNPISGHATLYWYQQILGQGPKLLIQFQNNGVVDDSQLPKDRFSAERLKGVDSTLKIQPAKLEDSAVYLCASSPRGTTDTQYFGPGTRLTVL.

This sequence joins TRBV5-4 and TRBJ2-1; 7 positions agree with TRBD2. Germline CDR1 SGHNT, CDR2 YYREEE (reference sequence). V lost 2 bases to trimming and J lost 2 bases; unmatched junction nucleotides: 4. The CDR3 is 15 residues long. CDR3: CASSFGGSTYNEQFF. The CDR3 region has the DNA TGTGCCAGCAGCTTTGGCGGGAGTACCTACAATGAGCAGTTCTTC.

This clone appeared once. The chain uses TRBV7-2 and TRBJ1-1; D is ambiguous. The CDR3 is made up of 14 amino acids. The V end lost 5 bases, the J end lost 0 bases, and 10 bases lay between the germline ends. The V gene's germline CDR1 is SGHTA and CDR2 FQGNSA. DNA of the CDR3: TGTGCCAGCAGCAAGACAACCATGAACACTGAAGCTTTCTTT. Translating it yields CASSKTTMNTEAFF.

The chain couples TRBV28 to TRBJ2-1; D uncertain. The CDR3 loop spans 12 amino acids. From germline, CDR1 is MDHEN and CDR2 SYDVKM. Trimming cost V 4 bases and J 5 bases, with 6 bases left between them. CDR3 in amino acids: CASSYSNNEQFF. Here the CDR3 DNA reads TGTGCCAGCAGTTACAGCAACAATGAGCAGTTCTTC.

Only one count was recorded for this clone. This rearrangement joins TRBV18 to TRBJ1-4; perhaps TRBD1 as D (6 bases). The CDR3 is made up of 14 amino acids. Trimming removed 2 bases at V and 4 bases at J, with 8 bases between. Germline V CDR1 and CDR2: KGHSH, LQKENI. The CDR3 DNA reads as TGTGCCAGCTCACCAAGGGACAATAATGAAAAACTGTTTTTT. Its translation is CASSPRDNNEKLFF.

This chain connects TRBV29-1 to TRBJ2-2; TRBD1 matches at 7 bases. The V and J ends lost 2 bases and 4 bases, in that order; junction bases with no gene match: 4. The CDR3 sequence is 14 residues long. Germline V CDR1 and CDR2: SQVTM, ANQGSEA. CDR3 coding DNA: TGCAGCGTTGAATCAGGGGGTCTCACCGGGGAGCTGTTTTTT. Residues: CSVESGGLTGELFF.

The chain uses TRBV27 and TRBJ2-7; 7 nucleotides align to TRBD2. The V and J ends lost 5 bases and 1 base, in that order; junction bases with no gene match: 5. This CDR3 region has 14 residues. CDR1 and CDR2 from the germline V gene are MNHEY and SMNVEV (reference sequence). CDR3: CASSRFGRSYEQYF. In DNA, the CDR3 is TGTGCCAGCAGTCGGTTCGGGAGGTCCTACGAGCAGTACTTC.

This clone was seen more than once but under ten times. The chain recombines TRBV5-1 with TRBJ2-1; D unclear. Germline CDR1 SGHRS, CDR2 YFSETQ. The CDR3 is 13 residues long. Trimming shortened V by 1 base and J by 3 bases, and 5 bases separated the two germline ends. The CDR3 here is CASSLTDYNEQFF. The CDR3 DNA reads TGCGCCAGCAGCTTGACTGACTACAATGAGCAGTTCTTC.

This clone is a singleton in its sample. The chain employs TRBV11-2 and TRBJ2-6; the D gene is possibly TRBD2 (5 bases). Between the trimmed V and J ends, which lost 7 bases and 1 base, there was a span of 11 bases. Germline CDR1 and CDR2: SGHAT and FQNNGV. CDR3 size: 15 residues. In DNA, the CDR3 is TGTGCCAGCACCAATCTAGCTTCTGGGGCCAACGTCCTGACTTTC. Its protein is CASTNLASGANVLTF.

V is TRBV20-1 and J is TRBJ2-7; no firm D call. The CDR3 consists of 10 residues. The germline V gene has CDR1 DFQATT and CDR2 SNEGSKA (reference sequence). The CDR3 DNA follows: TGCAGACCGACATCCTACGAGCAGTACTTC. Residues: CRPTSYEQYF.

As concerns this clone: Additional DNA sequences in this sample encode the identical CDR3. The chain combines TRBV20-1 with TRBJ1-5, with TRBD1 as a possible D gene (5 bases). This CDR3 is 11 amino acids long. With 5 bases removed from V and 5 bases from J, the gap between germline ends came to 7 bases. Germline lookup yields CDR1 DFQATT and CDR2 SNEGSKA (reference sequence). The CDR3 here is CSARGDQPQHF. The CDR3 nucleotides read TGCAGTGCTCGGGGGGATCAGCCCCAGCATTTT.

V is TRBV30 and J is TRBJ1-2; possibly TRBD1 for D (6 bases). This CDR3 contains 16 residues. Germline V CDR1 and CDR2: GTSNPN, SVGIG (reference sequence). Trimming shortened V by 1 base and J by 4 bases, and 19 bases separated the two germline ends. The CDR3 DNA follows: TGTGCCTGGAGTGAGGGTGGAGACAGGAGTAGCTATGGCTACACCTTC. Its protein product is CAWSEGGDRSSYGYTF.

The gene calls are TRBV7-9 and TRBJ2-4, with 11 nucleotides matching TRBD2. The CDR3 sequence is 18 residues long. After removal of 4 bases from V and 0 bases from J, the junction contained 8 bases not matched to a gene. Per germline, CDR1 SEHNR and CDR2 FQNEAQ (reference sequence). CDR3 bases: TGTGCCAGCAGCTCAACCATTCTAGCGGGGGGAGCCAAAAACATTCAGTACTTC. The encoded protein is CASSSTILAGGAKNIQYF.

Here the CDR3 reads CATSREAARMETQYF. CDR3 in DNA: TGTGCCACCAGCAGAGAAGCGGCGCGAATGGAGACCCAGTACTTC. V and J are TRBV15 and TRBJ2-5; D perhaps matches TRBD2 (5 bases). CDR3 size: 15 residues. Germline-derived CDR1 and CDR2 are LNHNV and YYDKDF (reference sequence). Trimming took off 0 bases at V and 5 bases at J, with 13 bases between the two ends.

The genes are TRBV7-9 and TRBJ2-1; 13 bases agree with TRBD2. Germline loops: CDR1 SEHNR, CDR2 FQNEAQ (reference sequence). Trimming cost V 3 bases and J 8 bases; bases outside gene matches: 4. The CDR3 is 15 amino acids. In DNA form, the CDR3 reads TGTGCCAGCAGCTTTCGGACTAGCGGGAGCCATGAGCAGTTCTTC. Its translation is CASSFRTSGSHEQFF.

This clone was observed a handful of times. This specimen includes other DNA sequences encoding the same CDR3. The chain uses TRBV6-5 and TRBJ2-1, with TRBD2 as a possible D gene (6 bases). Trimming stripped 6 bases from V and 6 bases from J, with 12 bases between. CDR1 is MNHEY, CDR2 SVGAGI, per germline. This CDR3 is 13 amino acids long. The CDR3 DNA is TGTGCCAGCAGGGAGACCGGGGGCAATGAGCAGTTCTTC. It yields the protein CASRETGGNEQFF.

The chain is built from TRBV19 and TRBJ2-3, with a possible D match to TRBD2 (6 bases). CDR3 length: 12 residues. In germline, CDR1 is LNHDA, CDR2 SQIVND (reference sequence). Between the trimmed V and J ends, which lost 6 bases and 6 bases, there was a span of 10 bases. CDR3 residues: CASRGGEDTQYF. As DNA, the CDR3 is TGTGCCAGTAGGGGGGGAGAGGATACGCAGTATTTT.

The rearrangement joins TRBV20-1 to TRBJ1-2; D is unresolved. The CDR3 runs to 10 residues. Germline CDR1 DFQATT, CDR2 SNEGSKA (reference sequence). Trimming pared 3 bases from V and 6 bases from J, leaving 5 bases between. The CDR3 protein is CSASNNGYTF. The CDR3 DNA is TGCAGTGCTAGTAATAATGGCTACACCTTC.

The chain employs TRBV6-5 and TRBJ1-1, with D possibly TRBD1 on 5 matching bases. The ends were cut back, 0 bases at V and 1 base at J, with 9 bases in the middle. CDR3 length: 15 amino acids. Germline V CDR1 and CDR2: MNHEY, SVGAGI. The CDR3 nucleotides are TGTGCCAGCAGTTACTCCGACAGAAGGAACACTGAAGCTTTCTTT. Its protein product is CASSYSDRRNTEAFF.